The T cell receptor (beta chain) described here comes from a study of CD8 T cells in Susac syndrome. Germline V CDR1 and CDR2: MDHEN, SYDVKM. The CDR3 totals 17 residues. J lost 5 bases, V lost 1 base, and 10 bases had no gene match. Random hexamers primed reverse transcription of 0.5 to 1 ug RNA. MiXCR, applied by TCRdb to the immunoSEQ multiplex PCR reads, yields one record per CDR3 protein. The sample contains about 90,000 distinct CDR3 sequences, about 93% of which appear only once. This clonotype was obtained from a human donor in good health. The gene calls are TRBV28 and TRBJ2-5; 10 bases match TRBD2. The sample was CD8+ T cells from PBMCs. CDR3 in DNA: TGTGCCAGCAGTTTATACCGACTAGCGGGCCTCCGGGAGACCCAGTACTTC. Its protein product is CASSLYRLAGLRETQYF. Combining the CDR3 with reference TRBV28 and TRBJ2-5 gives the whole variable domain DVKVTQSSRYLVKRTGEKVFLECVQDMDHENMFWYRQDPGLGLRLIYFSYDVKMKEKGDIPEGYSVSREKKERFSLILESASTNQTSMYLCASSLYRLAGLRETQYFGPGTRLLVL.